The present entry profiles one TCR beta chain with its context. Per the germline V gene, CDR1 is GTSNPN and CDR2 is SVGIG (reference sequence). The CDR3 loop spans 15 amino acids. V was trimmed by 1 base and J by 3 bases, leaving 15 bases between them. This specimen comes from a study of blood T cell repertoires in COVID-19. The wider study: Samples of COVID-19 (acute and convalescent) were obtained from the United States, Italy and Spain. Sample material is recorded as cDNA or gDNA derived from T cells, B-cell-depleted T cells, or PBMCs.

In the authors' methods: Reference gene primer amplification yielded estimated nucleated cell counts. Method: immunoSEQ multiplex PCR; TCRdb's copy keeps in-frame clones and lacks some. For V, J and clone size, that table is used; D and trimming come from the DNA. The repertoire consists of fewer than 100,000 clones, with 70% to 90% occurring once and the leading ten covering 4% to 5.5%. The genes are TRBV30 and TRBJ1-1; D is undetermined. The sequence was obtained from a man in his 70s with acute or convalescent COVID-19. The sample taken for sequencing was peripheral blood. The CDR3 DNA is TGTGCCTGGAGTGGTTGGGCAGTCAAGGACACTGAAGCTTTCTTT. This codes for CAWSGWAVKDTEAFF.